This T cell receptor beta chain was sequenced during a study of CD8 T cells in ankylosing spondylitis. Study conclusions and caveats: Clones tied to disease were said to be significantly enriched in matched ankylosing spondylitis synovial fluid.

Construction of TCR beta libraries was performed using quantitative 5'-RACE with molecular barcodes. TCRdb re-derived calls from the 5' RACE reads in MiXCR, one entry per CDR3 protein. The data contain around 120,000 distinct CDR3 sequences, roughly 8.8% of them singletons. About this clonotype: Its specificity is not known.

The CDR3 has 14 residues. The V gene's germline CDR1 is SQVTM and CDR2 ANQGSEA. V lost 7 bases to trimming and J lost 6 bases; unmatched junction nucleotides: 8. The sample comprised blood, either unsorted or a sorted T cell fraction (not recorded which). V is TRBV29-1 and J is TRBJ2-1, with 11 bases fitting TRBD2. The receptor was isolated from a male donor with ankylosing spondylitis or in good health (not recorded which). The CDR3 region is CSETSGSTPNEQFF. Here the CDR3 DNA reads TGCAGCGAAACTAGCGGGAGTACCCCCAATGAGCAGTTCTTC.